This T cell receptor (beta chain) comes out of a study of blood T cell repertoires in COVID-19. In the study overall: Sample material is recorded as cDNA or gDNA derived from T cells, B-cell-depleted T cells, or PBMCs.

Per the original methods: Counts of nucleated cells, estimated from reference gene primer amplification, were obtained. Produced via immunoSEQ multiplex PCR; TCRdb's table is partial and in-frame only. V, J and clone size were drawn from that table, and D and trimming were deduced from the DNA. The table records fewer than 40,000 clones, about three quarters of them present only once. Trimming removed 1 base at V and 10 bases at J, with 13 bases between. Germline V gene data show CDR1 as MGHRA and CDR2 as YSYEKL. This CDR3 has 13 amino acids. The V and J genes are TRBV4-1 and TRBJ1-1; D is ambiguous. The TCR comes from a man between 60 and 75 years old with active COVID-19. Sequencing input: peripheral blood. CDR3 amino acids: CASSQVPFSGAFF. CDR3 DNA sequence: TGCGCCAGCAGCCAAGTACCGTTCAGTGGAGCTTTCTTT.